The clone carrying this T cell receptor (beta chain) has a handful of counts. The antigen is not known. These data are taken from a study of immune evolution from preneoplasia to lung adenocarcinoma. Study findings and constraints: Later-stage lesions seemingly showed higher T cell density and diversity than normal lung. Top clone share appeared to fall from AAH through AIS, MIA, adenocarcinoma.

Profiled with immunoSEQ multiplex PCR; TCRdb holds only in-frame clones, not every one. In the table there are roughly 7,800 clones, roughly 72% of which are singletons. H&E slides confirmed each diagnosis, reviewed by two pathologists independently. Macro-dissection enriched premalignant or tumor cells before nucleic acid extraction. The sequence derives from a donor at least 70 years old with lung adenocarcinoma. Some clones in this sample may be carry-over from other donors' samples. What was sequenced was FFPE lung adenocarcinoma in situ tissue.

The CDR3 spells CASNSQPGYYGYTF. The CDR3 nucleotides are TGCGCCAGCAACTCTCAACCCGGGTACTATGGCTACACCTTC. The V and J genes are TRBV5-1 and TRBJ1-2; no firm D call. The CDR3 contains 14 residues. V dropped 6 bases and J dropped 3 bases, with 15 bases sitting between them. The germline gives CDR1 SGHRS, CDR2 YFSETQ.